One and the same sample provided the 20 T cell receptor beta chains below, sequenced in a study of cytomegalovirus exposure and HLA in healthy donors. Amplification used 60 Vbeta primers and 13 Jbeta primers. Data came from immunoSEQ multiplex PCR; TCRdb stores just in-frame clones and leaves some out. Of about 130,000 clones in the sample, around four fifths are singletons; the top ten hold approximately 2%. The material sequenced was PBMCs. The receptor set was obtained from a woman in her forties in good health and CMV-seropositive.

CDR3 in amino acids: CASSQDLSGGAVEQYF. CDR3 in DNA: TGTGCCAGCAGCCAAGACCTCAGCGGGGGGGCTGTCGAGCAGTACTTC. V gene TRBV4-2 combines with J gene TRBJ2-7, with 10 positions matching TRBD2. V gave up 0 bases and J gave up 6 bases; unmatched junction bases: 8. Per the germline V gene, CDR1 is LGHNA and CDR2 is YNFKEQ. The CDR3 consists of 16 residues.

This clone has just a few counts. CDR3 region: CASSVQGGESYEQYF. DNA of the CDR3: TGTGCCAGCAGCGTACAGGGGGGTGAATCCTACGAGCAGTACTTC. The gene calls are TRBV5-4 and TRBJ2-7, with 8 bases that match TRBD1. With 4 bases clipped from V and 1 base from J, the junction kept 7 bases outside the gene matches. CDR1 and CDR2 from the germline V gene are SGHNT and YYREEE (reference sequence). There are 15 residues in the CDR3.

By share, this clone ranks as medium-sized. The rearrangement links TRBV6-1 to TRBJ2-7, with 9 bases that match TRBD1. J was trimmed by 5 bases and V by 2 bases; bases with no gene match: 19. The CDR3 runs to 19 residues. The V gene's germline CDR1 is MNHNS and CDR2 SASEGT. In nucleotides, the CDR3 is TGTGCCAGCAGTGAAAAGAAATTAAGGTCCTGGACAGGGGCTAACGAGCAGTACTTC. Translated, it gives CASSEKKLRSWTGANEQYF.

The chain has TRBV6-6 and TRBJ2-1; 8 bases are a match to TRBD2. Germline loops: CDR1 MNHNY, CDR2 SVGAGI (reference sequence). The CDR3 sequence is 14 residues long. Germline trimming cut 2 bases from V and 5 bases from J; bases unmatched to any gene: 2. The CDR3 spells CASSYPGGDNEQFF. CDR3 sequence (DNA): TGTGCCAGCAGTTACCCGGGGGGGGACAATGAGCAGTTCTTC.

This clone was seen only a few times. CDR3 residues: CASRQGGPNQPQHF. CDR3 in DNA: TGTGCCAGCAGGCAGGGGGGTCCTAATCAGCCCCAGCATTTT. The chain carries TRBV2 and TRBJ1-5, with 7 bases identical to TRBD1. This CDR3 is built from 14 residues. Germline loops: CDR1 SNHLY, CDR2 FYNNEI. The V and J ends lost 6 bases and 4 bases, in that order; junction bases with no gene match: 6.

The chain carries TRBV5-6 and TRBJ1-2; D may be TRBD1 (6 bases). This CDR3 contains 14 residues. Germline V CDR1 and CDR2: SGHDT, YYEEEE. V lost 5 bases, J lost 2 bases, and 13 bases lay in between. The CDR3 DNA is TGTGCCAGCAGTGGGAGGGGGGCGAACTATGGCTACACCTTC. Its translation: CASSGRGANYGYTF.

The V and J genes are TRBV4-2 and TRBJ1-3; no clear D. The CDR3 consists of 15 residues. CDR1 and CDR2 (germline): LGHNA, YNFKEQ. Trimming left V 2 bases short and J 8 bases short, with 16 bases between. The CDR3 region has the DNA TGTGCCAGCAGCCAAAAATTGGTCACCGGGGACACCATATATTTT. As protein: CASSQKLVTGDTIYF.

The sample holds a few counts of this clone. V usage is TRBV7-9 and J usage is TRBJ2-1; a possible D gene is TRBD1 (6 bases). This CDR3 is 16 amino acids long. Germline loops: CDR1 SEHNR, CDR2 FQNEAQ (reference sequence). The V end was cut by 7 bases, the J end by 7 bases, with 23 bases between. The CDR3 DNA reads TGTGCCAGCACTCCTCCATGGGCAGGGGCGGGTAATGAGCAGTTCTTC. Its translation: CASTPPWAGAGNEQFF.

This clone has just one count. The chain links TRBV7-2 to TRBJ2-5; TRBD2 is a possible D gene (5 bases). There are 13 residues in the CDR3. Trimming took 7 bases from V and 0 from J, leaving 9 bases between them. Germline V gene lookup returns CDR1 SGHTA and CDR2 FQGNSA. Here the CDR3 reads CASTRGYQETQYF. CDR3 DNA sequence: TGTGCCAGCACCAGAGGGTACCAAGAGACCCAGTACTTC.

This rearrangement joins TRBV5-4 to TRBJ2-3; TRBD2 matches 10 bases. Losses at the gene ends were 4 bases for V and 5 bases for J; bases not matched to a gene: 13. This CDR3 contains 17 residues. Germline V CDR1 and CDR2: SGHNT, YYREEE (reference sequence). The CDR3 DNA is TGTGCCAGCAGCCCCGGGGGGGGACTAGCGAGACTAGATACGCAGTATTTT. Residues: CASSPGGGLARLDTQYF.

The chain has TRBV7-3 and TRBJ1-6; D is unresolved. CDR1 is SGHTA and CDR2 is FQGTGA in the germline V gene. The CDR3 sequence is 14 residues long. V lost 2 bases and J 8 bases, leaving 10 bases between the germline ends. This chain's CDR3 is CASSLGPEDSPLHF. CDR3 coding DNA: TGTGCCAGCAGCTTAGGGCCGGAAGATTCACCCCTCCACTTT.

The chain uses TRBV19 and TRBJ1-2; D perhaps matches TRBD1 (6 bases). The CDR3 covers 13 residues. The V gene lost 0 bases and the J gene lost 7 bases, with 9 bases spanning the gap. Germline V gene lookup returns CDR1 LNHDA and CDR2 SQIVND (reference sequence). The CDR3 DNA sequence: TGTGCCAGTAGTATAGATGGACAGTTTGGCTACACCTTC. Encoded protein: CASSIDGQFGYTF.

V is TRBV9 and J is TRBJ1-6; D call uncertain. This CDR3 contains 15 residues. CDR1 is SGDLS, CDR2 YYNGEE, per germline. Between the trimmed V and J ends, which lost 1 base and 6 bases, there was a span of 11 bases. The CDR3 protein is CASSVSPEGNSPLHF. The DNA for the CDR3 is TGTGCCAGCAGCGTATCACCGGAGGGTAATTCACCCCTCCACTTT.

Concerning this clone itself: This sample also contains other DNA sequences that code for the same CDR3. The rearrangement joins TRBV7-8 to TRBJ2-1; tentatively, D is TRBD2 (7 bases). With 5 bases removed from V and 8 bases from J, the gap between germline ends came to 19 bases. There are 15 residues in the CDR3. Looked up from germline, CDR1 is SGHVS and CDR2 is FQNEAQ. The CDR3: CASSQTSGGGYEQFF. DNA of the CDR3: TGTGCCAGCAGCCAAACTAGTGGGGGGGGCTATGAGCAGTTCTTC. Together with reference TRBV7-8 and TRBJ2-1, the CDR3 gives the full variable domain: GAGVSQSPRYKVAKRGQDVALRCDPISGHVSLFWYQQALGQGPEFLTYFQNEAQLDKSGLPSDRFFAERPEGSVSTLKIQRTQQEDSAVYLCASSQTSGGGYEQFFGPGTRLTVL.

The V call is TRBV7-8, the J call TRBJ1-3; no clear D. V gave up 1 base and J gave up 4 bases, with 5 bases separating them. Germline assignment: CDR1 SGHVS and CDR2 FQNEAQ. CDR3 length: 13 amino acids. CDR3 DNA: TGTGCCAGCAGCTTAGGCGCGGGAAACACCATATATTTT. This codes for CASSLGAGNTIYF.

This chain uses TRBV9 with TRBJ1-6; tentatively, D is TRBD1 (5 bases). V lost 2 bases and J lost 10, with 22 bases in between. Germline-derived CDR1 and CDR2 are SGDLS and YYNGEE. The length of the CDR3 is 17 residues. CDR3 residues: CASSVASSGRSGSPLHF. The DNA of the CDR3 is TGTGCCAGCAGCGTCGCGAGTTCGGGGCGTAGCGGCTCACCCCTCCACTTT.

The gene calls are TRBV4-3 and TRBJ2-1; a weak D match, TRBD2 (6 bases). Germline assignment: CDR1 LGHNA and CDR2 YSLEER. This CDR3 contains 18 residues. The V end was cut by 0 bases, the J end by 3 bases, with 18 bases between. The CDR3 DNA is TGCGCCAGCAGCCAAGATCTGGGTCTAGCGCTCGTCTACAATGAGCAGTTCTTC. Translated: CASSQDLGLALVYNEQFF.

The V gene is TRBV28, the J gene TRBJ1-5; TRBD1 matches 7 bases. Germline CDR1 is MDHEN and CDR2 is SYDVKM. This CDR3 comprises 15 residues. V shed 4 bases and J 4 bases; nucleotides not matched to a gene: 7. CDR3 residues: CASSSRGGQNQPQHF. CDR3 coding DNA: TGTGCCAGCAGTTCCAGAGGGGGACAGAATCAGCCCCAGCATTTT.

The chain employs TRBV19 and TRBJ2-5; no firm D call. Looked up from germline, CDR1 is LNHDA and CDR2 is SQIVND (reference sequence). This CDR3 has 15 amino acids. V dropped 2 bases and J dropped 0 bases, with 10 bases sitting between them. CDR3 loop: CASSINTKYQETQYF. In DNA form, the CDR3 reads TGTGCCAGTAGTATAAACACAAAGTACCAAGAGACCCAGTACTTC.

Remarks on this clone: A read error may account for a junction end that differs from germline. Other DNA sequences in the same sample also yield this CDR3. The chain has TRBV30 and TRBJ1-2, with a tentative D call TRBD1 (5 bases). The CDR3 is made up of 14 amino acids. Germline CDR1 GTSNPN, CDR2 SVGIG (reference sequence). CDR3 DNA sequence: TGCGCCTGGAGTGTACGGGACTTCGGCTATGGCTACACCTTC. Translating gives CAWSVRDFGYGYTF.